These 8 T cell receptor beta chains share one sample of origin, sequenced in a study of T cells after somatic rescue of genetic block. The repertoire was sequenced with immunoSEQ multiplex PCR; TCRdb's copy has only in-frame clones and lacks some. Of under 150,000 clones detected, around nine tenths appear once; the ten largest clones hold approximately 1.5%. Sequences were obtained from peripheral blood mononuclear cells (PBMCs). The receptors stem from a woman between 18 and 29 years old.

This rearrangement joins TRBV6-1 to TRBJ1-6; possibly TRBD1 for D (5 bases). The CDR3 extends over 16 amino acids. Trimming took off 3 bases at V and 8 bases at J, with 17 bases between the two ends. The germline V gene has CDR1 MNHNS and CDR2 SASEGT. The CDR3 loop reads CASSDYHGTGHSPLHF. For the CDR3, the DNA is TGTGCCAGCAGTGATTATCATGGGACGGGGCATTCACCCCTCCACTTT.

This chain joins TRBV7-6 and TRBJ2-5; 12 bases line up with TRBD2. Losses at the gene ends were 4 bases for V and 3 bases for J; bases not matched to a gene: 3. CDR1 and CDR2 from the germline V gene are SGHVS and FNYEAQ. The CDR3 runs to 15 residues. The CDR3 spells CASSSRTSGEETQYF. CDR3 nucleotide sequence: TGTGCCAGCAGCTCCCGGACTAGCGGGGAAGAGACCCAGTACTTC.

The CDR3 bases are TGTGCCAGCAGTTACGACAGGGAAGACTCCTACGAGCAGTACTTC. The encoded protein is CASSYDREDSYEQYF. V and J are TRBV6-5 and TRBJ2-7; 7 bases align to TRBD1. Trimming at V came to 2 bases and at J to 0 bases, leaving 4 bases not matched to a gene. CDR1 is MNHEY and CDR2 is SVGAGI in the germline V gene. This CDR3 contains 15 residues.

V usage is TRBV5-4 and J usage is TRBJ2-3; either TRBD1 or TRBD2 may supply D (6 bases each). The CDR3 contains 15 residues. Germline CDR1 is SGHNT and CDR2 is YYREEE (reference sequence). V lost 4 bases to trimming and J lost 1 base, with 13 bases between them. CDR3 residues: CASSPRGLGTDTQYF. In DNA form, the CDR3 reads TGTGCCAGCAGCCCCCGGGGGCTGGGCACAGATACGCAGTATTTT.

V gene TRBV10-3 combines with J gene TRBJ1-3, with D unclear. V lost 5 bases and J 0 bases, leaving 11 bases between the germline ends. The CDR3 length is 15 residues. Per germline, CDR1 ENHRY and CDR2 SYGVKD. The CDR3 here is CAISKEADSGNTIYF. Written as DNA, the CDR3 is TGTGCCATCAGTAAAGAGGCGGACTCTGGAAACACCATATATTTT.

V and J are TRBV29-1 and TRBJ1-2; D gene uncertain. V lost 5 bases to trimming and J lost 0 bases, with 7 bases between them. Germline lookup yields CDR1 SQVTM and CDR2 ANQGSEA. The CDR3 extends over 12 amino acids. This CDR3 reads CSVSGPNYGYTF. CDR3 in DNA: TGCAGCGTTTCCGGACCTAACTATGGCTACACCTTC.

The CDR3: CASSGPSGTGELFF. The CDR3 DNA is TGTGCCAGCAGTGGCCCTAGCGGCACCGGGGAGCTGTTTTTT. The chain uses TRBV2 and TRBJ2-2, with 7 nucleotides matching TRBD2. The CDR3 runs 14 residues. Trimming removed 4 bases from V and 4 bases from J; junction bases left unmatched: 3. CDR1 and CDR2 from the germline V gene are SNHLY and FYNNEI.

The rearrangement joins TRBV5-1 to TRBJ2-7; 14 bases map to TRBD2. CDR3 length: 17 amino acids. CDR1 SGHRS and CDR2 YFSETQ come from the germline V gene. V dropped 4 bases and J dropped 1; count of bases not matched to a gene: 7. The CDR3 sequence is CASSPGTSGGRSYEQYF. Written as DNA, the CDR3 is TGCGCCAGCAGCCCCGGGACTAGCGGGGGAAGATCCTACGAGCAGTACTTC.